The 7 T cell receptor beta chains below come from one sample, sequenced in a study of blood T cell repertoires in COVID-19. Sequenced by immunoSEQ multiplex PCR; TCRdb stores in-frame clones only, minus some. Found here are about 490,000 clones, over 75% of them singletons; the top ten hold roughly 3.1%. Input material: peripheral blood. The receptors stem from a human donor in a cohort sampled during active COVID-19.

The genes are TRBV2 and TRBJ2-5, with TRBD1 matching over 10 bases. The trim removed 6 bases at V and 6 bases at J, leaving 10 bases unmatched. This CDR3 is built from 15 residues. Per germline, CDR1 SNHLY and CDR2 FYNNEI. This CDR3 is CASRLPGQGLKTQYF. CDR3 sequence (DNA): TGTGCCAGCAGGCTGCCGGGACAGGGGTTAAAGACCCAGTACTTC.

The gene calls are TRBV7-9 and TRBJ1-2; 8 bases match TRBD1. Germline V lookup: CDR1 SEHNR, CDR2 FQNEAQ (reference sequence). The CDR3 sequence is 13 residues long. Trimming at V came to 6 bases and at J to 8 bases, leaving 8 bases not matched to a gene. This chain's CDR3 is CASRGQGIRGYTF. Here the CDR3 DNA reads TGTGCCAGCAGAGGACAGGGAATTAGAGGCTACACCTTC. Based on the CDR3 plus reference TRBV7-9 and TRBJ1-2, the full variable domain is DTGVSQNPRHKITKRGQNVTFRCDPISEHNRLYWYRQTLGQGPEFLTYFQNEAQLEKSRLLSDRFSAERPKGSFSTLEIQRTEQGDSAMYLCASRGQGIRGYTFGSGTRLTVV.

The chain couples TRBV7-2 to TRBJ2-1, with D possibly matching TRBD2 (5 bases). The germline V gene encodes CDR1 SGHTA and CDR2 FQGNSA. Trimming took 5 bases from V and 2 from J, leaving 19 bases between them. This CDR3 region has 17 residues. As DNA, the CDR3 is TGTGCCAGCAGCGTCAACCCTACCGGACTCACCTACAATGAGCAGTTCTTC. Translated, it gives CASSVNPTGLTYNEQFF.

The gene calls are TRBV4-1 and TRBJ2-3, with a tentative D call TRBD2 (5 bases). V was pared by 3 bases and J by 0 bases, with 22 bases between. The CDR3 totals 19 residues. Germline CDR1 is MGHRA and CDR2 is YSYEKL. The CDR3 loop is CASSQRRIQRKTSTDTQYF. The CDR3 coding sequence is TGCGCCAGCAGCCAGCGGAGGATTCAGCGCAAGACTAGCACAGATACGCAGTATTTT.

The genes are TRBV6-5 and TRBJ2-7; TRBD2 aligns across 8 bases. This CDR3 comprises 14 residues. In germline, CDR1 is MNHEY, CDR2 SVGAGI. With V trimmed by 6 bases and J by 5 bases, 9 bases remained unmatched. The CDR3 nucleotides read TGTGCCAGCAGAAGGAGCGGGAGCGGGGACGAGCAGTACTTC. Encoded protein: CASRRSGSGDEQYF.

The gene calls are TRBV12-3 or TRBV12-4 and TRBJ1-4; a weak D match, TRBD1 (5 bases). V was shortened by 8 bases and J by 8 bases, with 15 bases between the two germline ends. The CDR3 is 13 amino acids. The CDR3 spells CASLSAGLEKLFF. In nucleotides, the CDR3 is TGTGCCAGCCTTTCCGCGGGGCTAGAAAAACTGTTTTTT.

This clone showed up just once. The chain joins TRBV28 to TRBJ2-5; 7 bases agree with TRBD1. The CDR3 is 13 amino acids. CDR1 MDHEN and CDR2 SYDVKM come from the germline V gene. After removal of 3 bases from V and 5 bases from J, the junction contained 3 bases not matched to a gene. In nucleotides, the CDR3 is TGTGCCAGCAGTTTGCCGGGACAGGAGACCCAGTACTTC. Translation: CASSLPGQETQYF.